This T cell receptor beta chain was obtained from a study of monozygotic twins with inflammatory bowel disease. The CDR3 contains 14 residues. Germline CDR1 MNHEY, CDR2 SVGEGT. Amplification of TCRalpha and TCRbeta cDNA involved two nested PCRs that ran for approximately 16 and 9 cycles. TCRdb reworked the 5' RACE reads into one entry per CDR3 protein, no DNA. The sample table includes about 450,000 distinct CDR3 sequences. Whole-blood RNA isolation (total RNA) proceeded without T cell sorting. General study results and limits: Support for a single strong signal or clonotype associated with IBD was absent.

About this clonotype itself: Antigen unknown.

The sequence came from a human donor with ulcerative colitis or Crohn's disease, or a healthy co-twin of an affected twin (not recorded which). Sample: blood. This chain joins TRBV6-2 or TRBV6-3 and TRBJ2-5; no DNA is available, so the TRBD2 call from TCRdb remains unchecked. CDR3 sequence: CASRGERDWETQYF.